The clone carrying this T cell receptor beta chain showed up just a few times. In TCRdb, the RT-PCR reads were re-called with MiXCR into one record per CDR3 protein. The sample yields hundreds of thousands of distinct CDR3 sequences, approximately 11% seen once. The data derive from a study of response to subunit inactivated influenza vaccine. V was pared by 1 base and J by 5 bases, with 12 bases between. The CDR3 extends over 13 amino acids. Germline V gives CDR1 DFQATT, CDR2 SNEGSKA (reference sequence). The V and J genes are TRBV20-1 and TRBJ2-7; D is unresolved. The sequencing used PBMCs from blood, collected around seven weeks after vaccination. The clonotype comes from a man in his fifties who received an inactivated influenza vaccine. CDR3 protein: CSARAGYSDEQYF. The CDR3 DNA reads TGCAGTGCTAGAGCAGGCTATTCGGACGAGCAGTACTTC.